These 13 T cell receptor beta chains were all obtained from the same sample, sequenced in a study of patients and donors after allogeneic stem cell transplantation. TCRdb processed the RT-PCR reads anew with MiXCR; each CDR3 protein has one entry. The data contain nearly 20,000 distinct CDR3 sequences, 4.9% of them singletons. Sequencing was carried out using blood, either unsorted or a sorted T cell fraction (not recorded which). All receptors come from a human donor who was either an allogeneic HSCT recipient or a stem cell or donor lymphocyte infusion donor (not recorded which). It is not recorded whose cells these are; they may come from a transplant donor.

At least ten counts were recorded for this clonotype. The CDR3 reads CASSHGYENTEAFF. DNA of the CDR3: TGTGCCAGCAGCCACGGGTATGAGAACACTGAAGCTTTCTTT. The chain carries TRBV3-1 and TRBJ1-1; D is unclear. V was cut by 3 bases and J by 1 base, with 9 bases left in between. Germline V lookup: CDR1 LGHDT, CDR2 YNNKEL (reference sequence). The CDR3 runs 14 residues.

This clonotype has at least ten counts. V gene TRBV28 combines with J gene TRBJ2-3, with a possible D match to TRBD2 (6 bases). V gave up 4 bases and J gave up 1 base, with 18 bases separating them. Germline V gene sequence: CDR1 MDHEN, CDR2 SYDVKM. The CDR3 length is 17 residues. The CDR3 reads CASSWVAATEGTDTQYF. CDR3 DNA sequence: TGTGCCAGCAGTTGGGTAGCGGCTACAGAAGGCACAGATACGCAGTATTTT.

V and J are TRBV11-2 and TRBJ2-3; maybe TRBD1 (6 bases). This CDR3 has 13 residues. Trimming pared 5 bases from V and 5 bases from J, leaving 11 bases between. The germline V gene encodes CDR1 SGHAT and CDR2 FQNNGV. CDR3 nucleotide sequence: TGTGCCAGCAGCACTACAGGGAAAGATACGCAGTATTTT. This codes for CASSTTGKDTQYF.

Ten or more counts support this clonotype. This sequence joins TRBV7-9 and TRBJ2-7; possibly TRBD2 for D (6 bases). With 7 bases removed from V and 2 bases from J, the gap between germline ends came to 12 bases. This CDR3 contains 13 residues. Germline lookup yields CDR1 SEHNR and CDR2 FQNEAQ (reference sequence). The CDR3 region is CASTGRDPYEQYF. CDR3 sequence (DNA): TGTGCCAGCACTGGGCGGGACCCCTACGAGCAGTACTTC.

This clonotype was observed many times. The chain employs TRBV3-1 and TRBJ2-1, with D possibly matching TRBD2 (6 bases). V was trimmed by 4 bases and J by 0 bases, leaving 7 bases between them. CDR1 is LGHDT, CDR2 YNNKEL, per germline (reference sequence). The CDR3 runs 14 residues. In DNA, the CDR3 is TGTGCCAGCAGCCGGGGGGTCTCCTACAATGAGCAGTTCTTC. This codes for CASSRGVSYNEQFF.

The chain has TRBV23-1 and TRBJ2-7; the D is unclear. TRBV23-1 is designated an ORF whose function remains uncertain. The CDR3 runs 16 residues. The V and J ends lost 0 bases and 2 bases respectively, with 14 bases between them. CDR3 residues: CASSQSHSPGPYEQYF. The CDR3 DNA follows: TGCGCCAGCAGTCAATCGCACAGCCCTGGCCCCTACGAGCAGTACTTC.

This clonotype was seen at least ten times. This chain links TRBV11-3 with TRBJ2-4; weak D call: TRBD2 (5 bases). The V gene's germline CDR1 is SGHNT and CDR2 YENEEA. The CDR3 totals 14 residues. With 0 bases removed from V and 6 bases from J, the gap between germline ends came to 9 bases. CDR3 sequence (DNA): TGTGCCAGCAGCTTAGACCGGGAACGAAACATTCAGTACTTC. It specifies CASSLDRERNIQYF.

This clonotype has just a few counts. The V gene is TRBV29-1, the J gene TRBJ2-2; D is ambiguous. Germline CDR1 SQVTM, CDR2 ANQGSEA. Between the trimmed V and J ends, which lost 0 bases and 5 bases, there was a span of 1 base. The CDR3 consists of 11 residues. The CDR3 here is CSVEETGELFF. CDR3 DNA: TGCAGCGTTGAAGAAACCGGGGAGCTGTTTTTT.

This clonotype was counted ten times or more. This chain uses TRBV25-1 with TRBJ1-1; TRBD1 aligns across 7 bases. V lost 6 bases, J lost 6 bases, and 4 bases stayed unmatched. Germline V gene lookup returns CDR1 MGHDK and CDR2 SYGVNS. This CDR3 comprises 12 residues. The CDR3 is CASSGGTAEAFF. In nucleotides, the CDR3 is TGTGCCAGCAGCGGAGGGACAGCTGAAGCTTTCTTT.

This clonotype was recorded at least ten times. For the CDR3, the DNA is TGTGCCAGCAGCCAGGAGAACAGGGACCAAGCTTTCTTT. Encoded protein: CASSQENRDQAFF. The chain uses TRBV4-2 and TRBJ1-1, with a possible D match to TRBD1 (6 bases). V was pared by 3 bases and J by 9 bases, with 14 bases between. In germline, CDR1 is LGHNA, CDR2 YNFKEQ. The length of the CDR3 is 13 residues.

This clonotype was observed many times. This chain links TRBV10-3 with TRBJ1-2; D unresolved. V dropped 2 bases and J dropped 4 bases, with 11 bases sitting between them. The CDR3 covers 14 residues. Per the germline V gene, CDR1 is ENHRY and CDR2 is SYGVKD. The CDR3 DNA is TGTGCCATCAGTGAGCTCGGACGGAGCTATGGCTACACCTTC. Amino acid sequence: CAISELGRSYGYTF.

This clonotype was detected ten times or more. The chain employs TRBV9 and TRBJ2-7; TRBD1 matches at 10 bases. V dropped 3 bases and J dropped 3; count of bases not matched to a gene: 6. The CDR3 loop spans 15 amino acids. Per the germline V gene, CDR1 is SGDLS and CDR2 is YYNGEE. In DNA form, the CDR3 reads TGTGCCAGCAGCGCGACGACAGGGGGCGTCTACGAGCAGTACTTC. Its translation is CASSATTGGVYEQYF. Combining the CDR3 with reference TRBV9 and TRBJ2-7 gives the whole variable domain DSGVTQTPKHLITATGQRVTLRCSPRSGDLSVYWYQQSLDQGLQFLIQYYNGEERAKGNILERFSAQQFPDLHSELNLSSLELGDSALYFCASSATTGGVYEQYFGPGTRLTVT.

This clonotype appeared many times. The CDR3 loop is CASSLILGQVMEETQYF. For the CDR3, the DNA is TGTGCCAGCAGCCTCATACTTGGACAGGTCATGGAAGAGACCCAGTACTTC. The chain carries TRBV13 and TRBJ2-5, with TRBD1 matching 7 bases. Germline assignment: CDR1 PRHDT and CDR2 FYEKMQ (reference sequence). The CDR3 consists of 17 residues. V was clipped by 5 bases and J by 3 bases; unmatched bases: 15.